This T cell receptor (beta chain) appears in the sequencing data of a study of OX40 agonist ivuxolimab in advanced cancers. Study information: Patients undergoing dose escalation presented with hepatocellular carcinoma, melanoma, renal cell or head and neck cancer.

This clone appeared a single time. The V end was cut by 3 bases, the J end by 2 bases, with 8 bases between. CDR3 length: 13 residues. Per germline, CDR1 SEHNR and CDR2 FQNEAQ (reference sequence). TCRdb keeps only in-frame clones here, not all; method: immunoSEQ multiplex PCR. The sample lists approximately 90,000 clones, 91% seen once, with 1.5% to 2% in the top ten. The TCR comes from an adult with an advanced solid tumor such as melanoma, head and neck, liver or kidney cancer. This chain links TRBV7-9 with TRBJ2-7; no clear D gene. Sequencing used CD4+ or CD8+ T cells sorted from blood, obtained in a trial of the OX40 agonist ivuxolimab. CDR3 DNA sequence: TGTGCCAGCAGCTTGGGCGGCCCCTACGAGCAGTACTTC. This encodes CASSLGGPYEQYF.